This T cell receptor beta chain derives from a study of identical twins. Study-wide results and limits: While abundant cord blood beta clonotypes carried fewer insertions, memory repertoires showed no such pattern.

A universal primer site was added by template switching, and unique molecular identifiers were carried by the cDNA. MiXCR, run by TCRdb on the 5' RACE reads, gives a single entry per CDR3 protein. This table holds hundreds of thousands of distinct CDR3 sequences, 8.6% found once. As regards this clonotype: The target antigen is unknown.

The sample also formed part of further work on yellow fever vaccine responses in identical twins. That report notes: Twins showed a vaccine T cell response that reportedly seemed partly convergent, partly personalized.

The sample taken for sequencing was PBMCs. This TCR derives from a woman younger than 30 in good health.

The CDR3: CASSGGSSYNSPLHF. CDR3 in DNA: TGTGCCAGCAGTGGAGGGAGCTCCTATAATTCACCCCTCCACTTT. The J gene is TRBJ1-6, the V gene TRBV27; D call uncertain. The CDR3 length is 15 residues. The ends were cut back, 5 bases at V and 0 bases at J, with 8 bases in the middle. From germline, CDR1 is MNHEY and CDR2 SMNVEV (reference sequence).